Below, one T cell receptor beta chain is given with its context. The germline gives CDR1 SEHNR, CDR2 FQNEAQ (reference sequence). There are 14 residues in the CDR3. V lost 4 bases, J lost 2 bases, and 9 bases lay in between. The data belong to a study of CD8 T cells in Susac syndrome. With random hexamers, reverse transcription was performed on about 0.45 to 1 ug of RNA. TCRdb reanalysed the immunoSEQ multiplex PCR reads using MiXCR and keeps one entry per CDR3 protein. This sample has hundreds of thousands of distinct CDR3 sequences, with about 89% found just once. The chain uses TRBV7-9 and TRBJ1-5; D is unclear. Sequencing was done on a sample of CD8+ T cells from PBMCs. The receptor was derived from a human donor with multiple sclerosis. The CDR3 nucleotides are TGTGCCAGCAGCTCCTCCTACGGCAATCAGCCCCAGCATTTT. It specifies CASSSSYGNQPQHF.